Sequencing of this T cell receptor beta chain was carried out in a study of Ad26.COV2.S vaccination and SARS-CoV-2 variants. Treatment noted: over 15 received Ad26.COV2.S at low or high dose, single or two shots; several received placebo; per-sample allocation not given. Collection of the samples took place on day 63 after the first injection of vaccine or placebo. Germline assignment: CDR1 SNHLY and CDR2 FYNNEI. Trimming removed 7 bases from V and 5 bases from J; junction bases left unmatched: 4. CDR3 size: 12 residues. Note on this clone: The antigen remains undetermined.

General study findings and limits: Whether participants received vaccine or placebo, their non-spike TCR breadth was similar. Spike-specific TCR breadth was greater after Ad26.COV2.S than placebo. Post-vaccination breadth of spike-specific CD8+ and CD4+ T cell responses was reportedly substantial.

Sequencing was performed with immunoSEQ multiplex PCR; in TCRdb, only in-frame clones are kept and a portion is missing. The sample lists 300,000 to 350,000 clones; roughly 84% were seen once. Sequenced material: peripheral blood, taken in a trial of Ad26.COV2.S vaccine versus placebo. This TCR was sampled from a person aged 18 to 65 who received the Ad26.COV2.S COVID-19 vaccine or a placebo. The chain recombines TRBV2 with TRBJ1-1; 7 bases agree with TRBD1. CDR3 amino acids: CASKPGGTEAFF. Written as DNA, the CDR3 is TGTGCCAGCAAGCCAGGGGGGACTGAAGCTTTCTTT.